This TCR beta chain was sequenced in a study of OX40 agonist ivuxolimab in advanced cancers. Background on the whole study: Ivuxolimab was an agonistic, fully human IgG2 monoclonal antibody directed against OX40 (CD134), a costimulatory receptor. Intravenous ivuxolimab was administered to patients every 2 weeks at six dose levels: 0.01, 0.1, 0.3, 1.5, 3 and 10 mg/kg. Of the approximately 54 dose-escalation patients, hepatocellular carcinoma was present in about 20, melanoma in approximately 15, renal cell carcinoma in 9 and head and neck cancer in 9. In the dose-escalation cohort, around four fifths of patients were male, and the mean age was approximately 64 years, with a range of roughly 20 to 80. Patients were allowed to have had prior anti-PD-1, anti-PD-L1 or anti-CTLA-4 therapy, and roughly two fifths of the dose-escalation patients had been treated with checkpoint inhibitors. Partial responses were achieved by three dose-escalation patients, of whom one had hepatocellular carcinoma and two had cutaneous melanoma. Peripheral TCRbeta sequencing was intended to test whether TCR sequence diversity was altered and clonal T-cell expansion was caused by ivuxolimab. The paper describes the monotherapy dose-escalation part (N of about 50 patients) of the phase I trial of ivuxolimab. What the study reported, not specific to this receptor: After ivuxolimab, expanded clones were on average more numerous among CD8+ T cells than among CD4+ T cells. In partial responders in the 0.1-3.0 mg/kg groups, normalized peripheral clonal expansion was found to be among the lowest, especially among CD8+ T cells. The antigen specificity of the clonally expanded peripheral T cells was not determined. Low levels of normalized T-cell clonal expansion were also seen in some patients who did not respond. At doses of 0.1 to 3.0 mg/kg, clonal expansion of both CD4+ and CD8+ blood T cells was observed from baseline to week 6.

Patients with autoimmune disease history or receiving systemic immunosuppression were excluded from the trial. Peripheral blood for TCR sequencing was collected from all dose cohorts at baseline, on cycle 4 day 1, and on cycle 7 day 1. The samples were drawn from a first-in-human, open-label, multicenter phase I dose-escalation trial of ivuxolimab. Adults with locally advanced or metastatic head and neck squamous cell, hepatocellular, melanoma or renal cell carcinoma were enrolled in the trial. Before TCR sequencing, CD4+ T cells and CD8+ T cells from peripheral blood were sorted into separate populations. Trimming at the junction amounts to 5 bases on V and 4 bases on J, and the germline ends lie 11 bases apart. From cysteine to phenylalanine, the CDR3 is 13 amino acids long. Only the CDR3 DNA is retained, 39 bases long and in frame from the first base. CDR1 and CDR2, looked up from the germline V gene, are MDHEN and SYDVKM.

To note about this clone: It has no known antigen specificity. Qualities for individual bases were not recorded, and no much larger clone is one base off.

To sequence the TCRbeta CDR3 region, genomic DNA was isolated from the sorted cells. The immunoSEQ Assay was used to sequence the TCRbeta CDR3 regions. In TCRdb, the immuneACCESS table is reduced to in-frame sequences with V and J assigned. These tables do not hold every clone; where another copy was compared, an unresolved V gene accounts for under half, and the others remain unexplained. Within this sample are 100,000 to 150,000 clones, with 85% to 95% of them counted one time only. 0.8% to 1% of the sample is held by the ten biggest clonotypes. The chain was built from TRBV28 and TRBJ1-1, with no D gene named confidently. The TCR sequence derives from an adult with an advanced solid tumor such as melanoma, head and neck, liver or kidney cancer. Source: CD4+ or CD8+ T cells sorted from blood, taken in a trial of the OX40 agonist ivuxolimab. The nucleotide sequence is given as TGTGCCAGCAGTCCGAGTCGGAGCACTGAAGCTTTCTTT. Translated, it reads CASSPSRSTEAFF.